These 20 T cell receptor beta chains were sequenced from one sample in a study of OX40 agonist ivuxolimab in advanced cancers. Data came from immunoSEQ multiplex PCR; TCRdb stores just in-frame clones and leaves some out. This sample has over 20,000 clones, with around four fifths found just once. This specimen was CD4+ or CD8+ T cells sorted from blood, taken in a trial of the OX40 agonist ivuxolimab. The receptor source for this set is an adult with an advanced solid tumor such as melanoma, head and neck, liver or kidney cancer.

V usage is TRBV9 and J usage is TRBJ1-2, with TRBD1 as a possible D gene (5 bases). V was shortened by 0 bases and J by 5 bases, with 14 bases between the two germline ends. This CDR3 contains 15 residues. Germline CDR1 reads SGDLS; CDR2 reads YYNGEE. The CDR3 nucleotides read TGTGCCAGCAGCGTAGCTACAGGCCTCACTTATGGCTACACCTTC. It yields the protein CASSVATGLTYGYTF.

This chain links TRBV11-2 with TRBJ2-5; D not certain. The CDR3 loop spans 12 amino acids. The V and J ends lost 3 bases and 1 base respectively, with 3 bases between them. Germline V gene lookup returns CDR1 SGHAT and CDR2 FQNNGV. This CDR3 reads CASSFVQETQYF. CDR3 bases: TGTGCCAGCAGCTTCGTCCAAGAGACCCAGTACTTC.

J is TRBJ2-5 and V is TRBV11-3; a weak D match, TRBD2 (5 bases). From germline, CDR1 is SGHNT and CDR2 YENEEA. The ends were cut back, 3 bases at V and 5 bases at J, with 10 bases in the middle. This CDR3 has 13 amino acids. This CDR3 reads CASSLPGSETQYF. The CDR3 DNA is TGTGCCAGCAGCTTGCCGGGGTCGGAGACCCAGTACTTC.

V and J are TRBV28 and TRBJ2-1; D possibly corresponds to TRBD2 (6 bases). The CDR3 covers 14 residues. Trimming left V 4 bases short and J 7 bases short, with 14 bases between. Germline V lookup: CDR1 MDHEN, CDR2 SYDVKM. The CDR3 bases are TGTGCCAGCAGTTCCGAGTACGGGGGAAATGAGCAGTTCTTC. It is translated as CASSSEYGGNEQFF.

The V and J genes are TRBV25-1 and TRBJ2-7, with D tentatively TRBD1 (5 bases). V dropped 3 bases and J dropped 1 base, with 13 bases sitting between them. Germline lookup yields CDR1 MGHDK and CDR2 SYGVNS. This CDR3 spans 15 amino acids. The CDR3 DNA follows: TGTGCCAGCAGTGAGGGGCCAGACCTATCCTACGAGCAGTACTTC. This gives the protein CASSEGPDLSYEQYF.

The chain joins TRBV13 to TRBJ2-7; D not resolved. This CDR3 is built from 14 residues. The germline V gene has CDR1 PRHDT and CDR2 FYEKMQ (reference sequence). Trimming shortened V by 1 base and J by 0 bases, and 7 bases separated the two germline ends. CDR3 bases: TGTGCCAGCAGCTTAGTTCTGAGCTCCTACGAGCAGTACTTC. Its translation: CASSLVLSSYEQYF.

This clone has a handful of counts. The same CDR3 can be traced to other DNA sequences in this sample. The chain is built from TRBV10-3 and TRBJ2-7; 12 nucleotides line up with TRBD1. The trim removed 4 bases at V and 4 bases at J, leaving 2 bases unmatched. The length of the CDR3 is 14 residues. Germline V gene lookup returns CDR1 ENHRY and CDR2 SYGVKD. The CDR3 loop reads CAISVGQGAYEQYF. The CDR3 DNA reads TGTGCCATCAGTGTGGGACAGGGGGCGTACGAGCAGTACTTC.

The chain is built from TRBV19 and TRBJ1-1, with TRBD1 as a possible D gene (5 bases). CDR1 and CDR2 from the germline V gene are LNHDA and SQIVND (reference sequence). The CDR3 runs 13 residues. Trimming stripped 5 bases from V and 4 bases from J, with 11 bases between. The CDR3 nucleotides read TGTGCCAGTAGTTCAGGGTTGGGCACTGAAGCTTTCTTT. Its translation is CASSSGLGTEAFF.

The sample holds one count of this clone. The rearrangement uses TRBV27 and TRBJ2-5, with D perhaps matching TRBD2 (5 bases). V was shortened by 1 base and J by 2 bases, with 8 bases between the two germline ends. CDR3 length: 14 residues. Germline loops: CDR1 MNHEY, CDR2 SMNVEV (reference sequence). CDR3 bases: TGTGCCAGCAGTTTATGGAGCGGTCAAGAGACCCAGTACTTC. This sequence encodes CASSLWSGQETQYF.

The genes are TRBV11-2 and TRBJ2-1; tentative D call: TRBD1 (6 bases). V shed 5 bases and J shed 4 bases, with 18 bases lying between them. Germline CDR1 reads SGHAT; CDR2 reads FQNNGV. This CDR3 has 16 amino acids. The CDR3 here is CASSAIGGHPYNEQFF. The CDR3 coding sequence is TGTGCCAGCAGCGCCATAGGGGGACACCCATACAATGAGCAGTTCTTC.

The V gene is TRBV11-3, the J gene TRBJ2-2; no clear D. Germline CDR1 reads SGHNT; CDR2 reads YENEEA. V lost 4 bases, J lost 0 bases, and 12 bases lay in between. This CDR3 has 16 amino acids. The CDR3 DNA follows: TGTGCCAGCAGCTCCCTAAGAGTCGCGAACACCGGGGAGCTGTTTTTT. It yields the protein CASSSLRVANTGELFF.

This clone was recorded a few times. The chain has TRBV19 and TRBJ1-1; TRBD1 matches at 7 bases. V lost 6 bases to trimming and J lost 1 base; unmatched junction nucleotides: 5. The CDR3 extends over 14 amino acids. Germline V gene lookup returns CDR1 LNHDA and CDR2 SQIVND (reference sequence). The CDR3 DNA reads as TGTGCCAGTAGAACTTACAGGGGGAACACTGAAGCTTTCTTT. This sequence encodes CASRTYRGNTEAFF. Using reference TRBV19 and TRBJ1-1 for the parts outside the CDR3, the full variable domain is DGGITQSPKYLFRKEGQNVTLSCEQNLNHDAMYWYRQDPGQGLRLIYYSQIVNDFQKGDIAEGYSVSREKKESFPLTVTSAQKNPTAFYLCASRTYRGNTEAFFGQGTRLTVV.

This rearrangement joins TRBV7-2 to TRBJ2-1, with 10 bases aligning to TRBD2. V shed 4 bases, J shed 8 bases, and the junction held 5 bases outside the gene matches. The V gene's germline CDR1 is SGHTA and CDR2 FQGNSA. This CDR3 is built from 14 residues. The CDR3: CASSSSGGGYEQFF. Written as DNA, the CDR3 is TGTGCCAGCAGCTCTAGCGGGGGAGGGTATGAGCAGTTCTTC.

The chain recombines TRBV5-1 with TRBJ2-2, with unresolved D. Germline CDR1 SGHRS, CDR2 YFSETQ. V was trimmed by 0 bases and J by 6 bases, leaving 6 bases between them. The CDR3 consists of 13 residues. In nucleotides, the CDR3 is TGCGCCAGCAGCTTGGAGTGGTCCGGGGAGCTGTTTTTT. Encoded protein: CASSLEWSGELFF.

The rearrangement links TRBV19 to TRBJ2-3; D is uncertain. V shed 7 bases and J shed 3 bases, with 17 bases lying between them. The CDR3 is 15 residues long. Germline V CDR1 and CDR2: LNHDA, SQIVND (reference sequence). The CDR3 protein is CASTVKISETDTQYF. CDR3 in DNA: TGTGCCAGTACAGTAAAGATCTCCGAGACAGATACGCAGTATTTT.

The J gene is TRBJ2-1, the V gene TRBV27; D might be TRBD2 (6 bases). Looked up from germline, CDR1 is MNHEY and CDR2 is SMNVEV (reference sequence). The germline V and J ends were trimmed by 2 bases and 5 bases, with 19 bases remaining between them. This CDR3 has 17 residues. The CDR3 here is CASSLTPLGWGDNEQFF. The CDR3 nucleotides are TGTGCCAGCAGTTTAACCCCCCTCGGATGGGGGGACAATGAGCAGTTCTTC.

The chain has TRBV6-5 and TRBJ2-2, with TRBD2 matching over 8 bases. The CDR3 length is 16 residues. V lost 3 bases, J lost 5 bases, and 8 bases stayed unmatched. In germline, CDR1 is MNHEY, CDR2 SVGAGI. The CDR3 region is CASSYNFGGRTGELFF. The CDR3 nucleotides are TGTGCCAGCAGTTATAATTTCGGCGGGAGGACCGGGGAGCTGTTTTTT.

The genes are TRBV27 and TRBJ1-5; 10 nucleotides align to TRBD1. V shed 7 bases, J shed 5 bases, and the junction held 5 bases outside the gene matches. The CDR3 length is 14 residues. The V gene's germline CDR1 is MNHEY and CDR2 SMNVEV (reference sequence). The CDR3 DNA follows: TGTGCCAGCAAGGGACAGGGGACCCATCAGCCCCAGCATTTT. Its protein product is CASKGQGTHQPQHF.

The chain has TRBV2 and TRBJ1-6, with TRBD1 identical over 10 bases. J lost 3 bases, V lost 2 bases, and 10 bases had no gene match. The CDR3 length is 19 residues. Germline values: CDR1 SNHLY, CDR2 FYNNEI. The CDR3 DNA is TGTGCCAGCAGTGAACTCTCGGGACAGGGGACCGTCTATAATTCACCCCTCCACTTT. It encodes CASSELSGQGTVYNSPLHF.

V is TRBV9 and J is TRBJ2-7, with 10 bases aligning to TRBD2. CDR1 and CDR2 from the germline V gene are SGDLS and YYNGEE. CDR3 length: 13 amino acids. V lost 3 bases, J lost 5 bases, and 2 bases stayed unmatched. The CDR3, as DNA: TGTGCCAGCAGCGACGGGACTAGCGACGAGCAGTACTTC. Its translation is CASSDGTSDEQYF.